The present T cell receptor beta chain was sequenced within a study of T cell responses to AZD1222 COVID-19 vaccine. Study-wide points: Most donors were white British, females outnumbered males, and clonal diversity was possibly underestimated.

As to this clone: What it binds is not known.

Using immunoSEQ multiplex PCR, the repertoire was profiled, and TCRdb retains in-frame clones only, with some absent. Of about 270,000 clones listed, 90% to 95% are singletons. Investigators merged groups given second doses at roughly 4 or roughly 12 weeks. The ends were cut back, 9 bases at V and 11 bases at J, with 19 bases in the middle. Germline CDR1 is LNHNV and CDR2 is YYDKDF (reference sequence). The CDR3 has 12 amino acids. This chain uses TRBV15 with TRBJ1-1, with D perhaps matching TRBD1 (5 bases). The sequenced sample was peripheral blood, obtained 28 days after the second AZD1222 dose. This receptor was taken from an adult who received the AZD1222 COVID-19 vaccine. The chain's CDR3 is CATPTPKGSAFF. In DNA, the CDR3 is TGTGCCACACCCACCCCAAAGGGGTCTGCTTTCTTT.